This entry lists 8 T cell receptor beta chains sequenced from one sample in a study of beta chain features in type 1 diabetes (dated by TCRdb to 2016 to 2019). The method behind the library was the immunoSEQ multiplex PCR assay. All of the isolated RNA was reverse transcribed with the High Capacity cDNA Reverse Transcription Kit, so expressed TCRB transcripts were sequenced. TCRdb carries this immuneACCESS record with in-frame sequences only. Its versions omit some clonotypes, under half of them owing to an unresolved V gene in the studies checked, with the rest unexplained. This sample has some 150,000 clones in its table, and about 7.1% of those were observed once. The biggest ten clones account for more than 1.1% of the sample. Specimen: central memory CD4+ T cells from blood. These receptors were taken from a woman aged 25 to 39 in good health.

This clone was detected a few times. Other DNA variants within this sample encode the same CDR3. The J gene is TRBJ2-6, the V gene TRBV28; a possible D gene is TRBD2 (6 bases). Between the trimmed V and J ends, which lost 2 bases and 2 bases, there was a span of 7 bases. Germline CDR1 MDHEN, CDR2 SYDVKM. The CDR3 has 15 residues. This CDR3 is CASSLRGTGANVLTF. CDR3 in DNA: TGTGCCAGCAGTTTACGGGGGACTGGGGCCAACGTCCTGACTTTC.

This sequence joins TRBV10-3 and TRBJ1-1, with 7 bases matching TRBD1. CDR1 and CDR2 from the germline V gene are ENHRY and SYGVKD. The CDR3 extends over 13 amino acids. Losses at the gene ends were 8 bases for V and 6 bases for J; bases not matched to a gene: 9. In DNA form, the CDR3 reads TGTGCCATCTCTGGACAGGACCCGGCTGAAGCTTTCTTT. This sequence encodes CAISGQDPAEAFF.

This clone appeared a few times. The chain employs TRBV18 and TRBJ2-7; 12 nucleotides agree with TRBD1. With V trimmed by 4 bases and J by 4 bases, 5 bases remained unmatched. The germline V gene encodes CDR1 KGHSH and CDR2 LQKENI. This CDR3 contains 15 residues. The CDR3 sequence is CASSRPGQGAYEQYF. As DNA, the CDR3 is TGTGCCAGCTCACGTCCGGGACAGGGGGCTTACGAGCAGTACTTC.

This clone showed up just a few times. This chain links TRBV30 with TRBJ2-5, with D hard to call. Trimming took off 0 bases at V and 4 bases at J, with 3 bases between the two ends. The germline CDR1 and CDR2 sequences are GTSNPN and SVGIG (reference sequence). CDR3 size: 11 residues. CDR3 coding DNA: TGTGCCTGGAGTGTCGGAGAGACCCAGTACTTC. It encodes CAWSVGETQYF.

This clone has ten or more counts. This chain joins TRBV28 and TRBJ2-5, with TRBD2 matching 9 bases. Germline lookup yields CDR1 MDHEN and CDR2 SYDVKM. The trim removed 7 bases at V and 1 base at J, leaving 7 bases unmatched. CDR3 length: 15 residues. The DNA for the CDR3 is TGTGCCAGCACCATAGCGGGAGAGGGCCAAGAGACCCAGTACTTC. It translates to CASTIAGEGQETQYF.

This clone was seen only a few times. For the CDR3, the DNA is TGTGCCAGCAGCCCAGACGCTCCGGGGAACTACGAGCAGTACTTC. This sequence encodes CASSPDAPGNYEQYF. The chain carries TRBV7-2 and TRBJ2-7; maybe TRBD2 (5 bases). The CDR3 covers 15 residues. The V and J ends lost 5 bases and 3 bases respectively, with 17 bases between them. Germline V lookup: CDR1 SGHTA, CDR2 FQGNSA.

Ten or more counts support this clone. The chain has TRBV5-1 and TRBJ2-1; 7 positions match TRBD1. Germline-derived CDR1 and CDR2 are SGHRS and YFSETQ. J lost 6 bases, V lost 4 bases, and 7 bases had no gene match. The CDR3 is made up of 14 amino acids. The DNA for the CDR3 is TGCGCCAGCAGCCAAGTGGGACAGATCAATGAGCAGTTCTTC. This sequence encodes CASSQVGQINEQFF.

This clone was observed a handful of times. The chain recombines TRBV6-6 with TRBJ1-5; 9 bases line up with TRBD1. The CDR3 loop spans 14 amino acids. The trim removed 5 bases at V and 4 bases at J, leaving 3 bases unmatched. Germline assignment: CDR1 MNHNY and CDR2 SVGAGI (reference sequence). CDR3 residues: CASSGQGSNQPQHF. The CDR3 DNA is TGTGCCAGCAGTGGACAGGGGTCAAATCAGCCCCAGCATTTT.